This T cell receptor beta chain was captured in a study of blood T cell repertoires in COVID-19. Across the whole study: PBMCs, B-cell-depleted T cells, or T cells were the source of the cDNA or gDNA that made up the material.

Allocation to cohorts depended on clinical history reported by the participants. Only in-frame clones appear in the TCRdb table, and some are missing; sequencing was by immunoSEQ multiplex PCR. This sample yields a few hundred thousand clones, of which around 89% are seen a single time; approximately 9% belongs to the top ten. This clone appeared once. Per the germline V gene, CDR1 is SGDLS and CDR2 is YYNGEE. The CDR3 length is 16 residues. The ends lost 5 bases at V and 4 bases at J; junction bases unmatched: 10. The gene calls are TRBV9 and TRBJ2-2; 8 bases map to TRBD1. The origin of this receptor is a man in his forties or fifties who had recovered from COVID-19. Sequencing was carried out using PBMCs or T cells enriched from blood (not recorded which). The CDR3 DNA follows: TGTGCCAGCAGACCCGCGGGACAGGCTCGCACCGGGGAGCTGTTTTTT. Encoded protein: CASRPAGQARTGELFF.